These 12 T cell receptor beta chains originate from one sample sequenced in a study of beta chain features in type 1 diabetes (dated by TCRdb to between 2017 and 2018). Here is what the overall study found, with its caveats: In all four CD4+ subsets, TCRB CDR3 length was moderately but significantly shorter in type 1 diabetes patients.

Libraries were constructed by the immunoSEQ multiplex PCR assay. The entire isolated RNA was reverse transcribed using the High Capacity cDNA Reverse Transcription Kit, and thus expressed TCRB transcripts were sequenced. TCRdb stores this immuneACCESS table with in-frame sequences only. Part of the clones is absent; in the studies checked, under half of the shortfall reflects unresolved V genes, and no reason is known for the rest. For this sample the table gives 400,000 or so clones, of which 9.6% were detected only once. The top ten hold about 0.64% of the sample. Their antigens are not known. The sequenced material came from central memory CD4+ T cells from blood. Receptors were obtained from a man aged 25 to 40 with type 1 diabetes.

This chain links TRBV6-5 with TRBJ1-1; D is perhaps TRBD1 (5 bases). Germline V gene data show CDR1 as MNHEY and CDR2 as SVGAGI. This CDR3 contains 14 residues. With 2 bases removed from V and 1 base from J, the gap between germline ends came to 8 bases. CDR3 DNA: TGTGCCAGCAGTTACGCTGGGGGGAACACTGAAGCTTTCTTT. Protein: CASSYAGGNTEAFF.

This chain joins TRBV10-1 and TRBJ2-3, with TRBD2 matching 10 bases. The CDR3 length is 13 residues. Germline trimming cut 0 bases from V and 9 bases from J; bases unmatched to any gene: 0. CDR1 and CDR2 from the germline V gene are WNHNN and SYGVQD (reference sequence). The CDR3 DNA sequence: TGCGCCAGCAGTGAGTCAGCGGGGGGGACGCAGTATTTT. This encodes CASSESAGGTQYF.

Many counts were recorded for this clone. The rearrangement uses TRBV7-9 and TRBJ2-7, with D perhaps matching TRBD1 or TRBD2 (5 bases each). Germline V lookup: CDR1 SEHNR, CDR2 FQNEAQ (reference sequence). There are 13 residues in the CDR3. V shed 1 base and J shed 2 bases, with 6 bases lying between them. The CDR3, as DNA: TGTGCCAGCAGCTTAGGGGGGACCTACGAGCAGTACTTC. This gives the protein CASSLGGTYEQYF.

This clone was found many times. The V and J genes are TRBV21-1 and TRBJ2-5; the D segment call TRBD2 is taken from the table without a DNA check. TRBV21-1 is a pseudogene segment. This CDR3 comprises 17 residues. CDR3 region: CASSNGPRLAGVETQYF. Written as DNA, the CDR3 is TGTGCCAGCAGCAACGGCCCGAGACTAGCGGGAGTAGAGACCCAGTACTTC.

The chain couples TRBV28 to TRBJ2-7; 10 bases are shared with TRBD1. Unmatched junction bases numbered 10, after V lost 10 bases and J lost 1 base. This CDR3 contains 15 residues. Germline assignment: CDR1 MDHEN and CDR2 SYDVKM. CDR3 DNA: TGTGCCACATTCACCAAGGGACAGGGGTCCTACGAGCAGTACTTC. Translating gives CATFTKGQGSYEQYF.

The rearrangement joins TRBV4-3 to TRBJ1-2; tentatively, D is TRBD1 (5 bases). Germline assignment: CDR1 LGHNA and CDR2 YSLEER. The CDR3 has 13 residues. The V end was cut by 6 bases, the J end by 2 bases, with 10 bases between. DNA of the CDR3: TGCGCCAGCAGTCCTGGGGACAACTATGGCTACACCTTC. It translates to CASSPGDNYGYTF.

This clone was observed a few times. This chain joins TRBV29-1 and TRBJ2-1; 7 bases agree with TRBD1. Germline-derived CDR1 and CDR2 are SQVTM and ANQGSEA. V dropped 6 bases and J dropped 1; count of bases not matched to a gene: 9. CDR3 length: 15 residues. The CDR3 loop reads CSVVGQLPSYNEQFF. The CDR3 bases are TGCAGCGTCGTGGGACAGCTCCCGTCCTACAATGAGCAGTTCTTC.

This clone was counted between two and nine times. V gene TRBV7-2 combines with J gene TRBJ1-2; the D is unclear. Germline V gives CDR1 SGHTA, CDR2 FQGNSA. V lost 2 bases, J lost 8 bases, and 12 bases lay in between. The CDR3 totals 13 residues. The CDR3 nucleotides are TGTGCCAGCAGCTTAAATCCGCAATACGGCTACACCTTC. It specifies CASSLNPQYGYTF. The full variable domain, with the rest looked up from reference TRBV7-2 and TRBJ1-2, is GAGVSQSPSNKVTEKGKDVELRCDPISGHTALYWYRQSLGQGLEFLIYFQGNSAPDKSGLPSDRFSAERTGGSVSTLTIQRTQQEDSAVYLCASSLNPQYGYTFGSGTRLTVV.

The gene calls are TRBV7-3 and TRBJ2-1; 10 bases are shared with TRBD2. The CDR3 sequence is 17 residues long. The J segment lost 9 bases and the V segment lost 5 bases, leaving 16 bases of the junction unmatched. CDR1 is SGHTA, CDR2 FQGTGA, per germline. This CDR3 is CASSRSPQREGRREQFF. CDR3 sequence (DNA): TGTGCCAGCAGCCGGTCCCCCCAGCGGGAGGGCCGGCGTGAGCAGTTCTTC.

The rearrangement joins TRBV19 to TRBJ1-2; maybe TRBD1 (5 bases). Per germline, CDR1 LNHDA and CDR2 SQIVND (reference sequence). V lost 4 bases to trimming and J lost 4 bases, with 19 bases between them. The CDR3 totals 16 residues. CDR3 amino acids: CASSKLGMGTGYGYTF. CDR3 in DNA: TGTGCCAGTAGTAAGCTTGGGATGGGGACTGGCTATGGCTACACCTTC.

This clone was counted a few times. The CDR3 DNA sequence: TGTGCCAGCTCACCATATAGGACTAGGACACAAGAGACCCAGTACTTC. Its translation is CASSPYRTRTQETQYF. The chain links TRBV18 to TRBJ2-5; 7 nucleotides match TRBD2. The germline V gene encodes CDR1 KGHSH and CDR2 LQKENI. The CDR3 runs to 16 residues. The junction had 8 bases not matched to a gene; V was cut back by 2 bases and J by 2 bases.

The chain is built from TRBV30 and TRBJ1-2, with D hard to call. The CDR3 spans 13 residues. Trimming left V 0 bases short and J 6 bases short, with 11 bases between. Looked up from germline, CDR1 is GTSNPN and CDR2 is SVGIG (reference sequence). The CDR3 reads CAWSVERFNGYTF. CDR3 nucleotide sequence: TGTGCCTGGAGTGTGGAGAGGTTTAATGGCTACACCTTC.